This entry describes one TCR beta chain. This sample was taken from a study of blood T cell repertoires in COVID-19. Study overall: From T cells, B-cell-depleted T cells, or PBMCs came the material, which was cDNA or gDNA.

The assay was immunoSEQ multiplex PCR, and TCRdb's table has in-frame clones only and misses some. The data contain a few hundred thousand clones, around 88% of them seen just once; the ten biggest clones take up about 5.7%. Germline V gives CDR1 MGHRA, CDR2 YSYEKL. This CDR3 is 15 amino acids long. After removal of 4 bases from V and 5 bases from J, the junction contained 9 bases not matched to a gene. Sequencing used PBMCs or T cells enriched from blood (not recorded which). The sequence derives from a woman aged 40 to 49 who had recovered from COVID-19. J is TRBJ2-3 and V is TRBV4-1, with 7 bases aligning to TRBD2. CDR3 loop: CASSRIAGQRDTQYF. The DNA of the CDR3 is TGCGCCAGCAGCCGTATAGCGGGTCAGCGAGATACGCAGTATTTT.